This T cell receptor beta chain is drawn from a study of T cells after yellow fever vaccination. Findings and limits, study-wide: Researchers report a weaker secondary response that nonetheless peaked faster, day 5 versus 15.

This CDR3 spans 17 amino acids. V dropped 3 bases and J dropped 3 bases, with 17 bases sitting between them. From germline, CDR1 is LGHNA and CDR2 YSLEER. Template-switching 5'RACE yielded the TCR cDNA; a universal primer site and UMIs were added in the process. TCRdb fed the 5' RACE reads into MiXCR, producing one record per CDR3 protein. The repertoire includes some 320,000 distinct CDR3 sequences, 8.7% of them detected once, and about 20% sits in the top ten. A note on this clonotype: Its antigen remains unknown.

This rearrangement joins TRBV4-3 to TRBJ2-2; possible D gene TRBD1, 5 bases. The source was PBMCs, collected on the day of the first yellow fever vaccination. The sequence derives from a man aged 18 to 29 who received the YFV17D yellow fever vaccine. This CDR3 is CASSQEDSLSYTGELFF. In DNA, the CDR3 is TGCGCCAGCAGCCAGGAAGACAGTCTGTCCTACACCGGGGAGCTGTTTTTT.